This T cell receptor beta chain stems from a study of OX40 agonist ivuxolimab in advanced cancers. TCRdb keeps only in-frame clones here, not all; method: immunoSEQ multiplex PCR. This sample has tens of thousands of clones, with about 81% found just once. Trimming removed 9 bases from V and 6 bases from J, with 10 bases in between. CDR3 length equals 11 residues. Per germline, CDR1 LNHDA and CDR2 SQIVND (reference sequence). This specimen consisted of CD4+ or CD8+ T cells sorted from blood, obtained in a trial of the OX40 agonist ivuxolimab. This TCR was recovered from an adult with an advanced solid tumor such as melanoma, head and neck, liver or kidney cancer. The chain joins TRBV19 to TRBJ2-3, with no clear D. The DNA of the CDR3 is TGTGCCAGCAGGACCGGGGATACGCAGTATTTT. Translation gives CASRTGDTQYF.